These 20 T cell receptor beta chains came from one sample sequenced in a study of T-cell reconstitution after alpha-beta-depleted transplantation in children. Unique molecular identifiers were incorporated into the prepared TCRbeta library. TCRdb ran MiXCR on the PCR reads and lists one entry per CDR3 protein. The table shows a few hundred thousand distinct CDR3 sequences, with roughly a quarter occurring only once. The material was PBMCs, mostly from graft donor cells, obtained 360 days after TCRalphabeta/CD19-depleted stem cell transplant. The receptors were gathered from a female patient aged 2-15 years who had a stem cell transplant for congenital amegakaryocytic thrombocytopenia, so the T cells may come from the graft donor.

The gene calls are TRBV18 and TRBJ2-3, with 12 bases identical to TRBD2. CDR3 size: 16 residues. Germline loops: CDR1 KGHSH, CDR2 LQKENI. V dropped 3 bases and J dropped 1; count of bases not matched to a gene: 2. The DNA of the CDR3 is TGTGCCAGCTCACCCCGGACTAGCGGGGGCACAGATACGCAGTATTTT. It yields the protein CASSPRTSGGTDTQYF.

The V gene is TRBV7-6, the J gene TRBJ2-1; D is possibly TRBD2 (6 bases). The germline gives CDR1 SGHVS, CDR2 FNYEAQ. The V and J ends lost 0 bases and 8 bases respectively, with 14 bases between them. The CDR3 is made up of 15 amino acids. The CDR3 is CASSLASGRAHEQFF. In nucleotides, the CDR3 is TGTGCCAGCAGCTTAGCCAGCGGGCGGGCCCATGAGCAGTTCTTC. Full variable domain (rest looked up from reference TRBV7-6 and TRBJ2-1): GAGVSQSPRYKVTKRGQDVALRCDPISGHVSLYWYRQALGQGPEFLTYFNYEAQQDKSGLPNDRFSAERPEGSISTLTIQRTEQRDSAMYRCASSLASGRAHEQFFGPGTRLTVL.

This clonotype was picked up one time. The CDR3 loop is CASSPDVTDTQYF. The CDR3 coding sequence is TGTGCCAGCAGCCCCGACGTCACAGATACGCAGTATTTT. V and J are TRBV12-3 or TRBV12-4 and TRBJ2-3; D ambiguous. The V end was cut by 6 bases, the J end by 2 bases, with 9 bases between. The CDR3 contains 13 residues.

The chain has TRBV20-1 and TRBJ2-7; 7 bases are a match to TRBD2. The CDR3 length is 14 residues. The germline gives CDR1 DFQATT, CDR2 SNEGSKA (reference sequence). V shed 1 base, J shed 2 bases, and the junction held 5 bases outside the gene matches. As DNA, the CDR3 is TGCAGTGCTAGAGTGCCGGGGGGAGCCTACGAGCAGTACTTC. It yields the protein CSARVPGGAYEQYF.

This clonotype has a handful of counts. The chain is built from TRBV11-2 and TRBJ2-7; D gene uncertain. This CDR3 is 14 amino acids long. The germline V gene has CDR1 SGHAT and CDR2 FQNNGV. Trimming pared 0 bases from V and 2 bases from J, leaving 8 bases between. CDR3: CASSLEGSTYEQYF. CDR3 nucleotide sequence: TGTGCCAGCAGCTTAGAGGGCTCCACCTACGAGCAGTACTTC.

Worth noting for this clonotype: Mismatch with germline at one junction end may stem from a read error. The V call is TRBV12-3 or TRBV12-4, the J call TRBJ1-1; no definite D call. The CDR3 has 13 amino acids. The CDR3 bases are TGTGCCACCAGTTTCAGCTCTATCAATGAAGCTTTCTTT. It codes for CATSFSSINEAFF.

This clonotype has at least ten counts. The rearrangement joins TRBV5-1 to TRBJ2-7, with D unclear. CDR1 and CDR2 (germline): SGHRS, YFSETQ. V was pared by 0 bases and J by 4 bases, with 11 bases between. This CDR3 comprises 14 residues. CDR3 DNA sequence: TGCGCCAGCAGCTTGGGTGGGGTTGAGTACGAGCAGTACTTC. Protein sequence: CASSLGGVEYEQYF.

J is TRBJ1-2 and V is TRBV5-1; 7 nucleotides match TRBD1. The germline V gene encodes CDR1 SGHRS and CDR2 YFSETQ. V trimming: 4 bases; J trimming: 0 bases; junction bases outside the gene matches: 3. The CDR3 totals 14 residues. CDR3 loop: CASSRDSTNYGYTF. For the CDR3, the DNA is TGCGCCAGCAGCAGGGACAGTACTAACTATGGCTACACCTTC.

In its sample, this clonotype was seen many times. The chain links TRBV5-1 to TRBJ2-1, with D tentatively TRBD2 (5 bases). The germline gives CDR1 SGHRS, CDR2 YFSETQ. The CDR3 is 14 amino acids. V lost 6 bases and J 4 bases, leaving 14 bases between the germline ends. The CDR3 DNA reads as TGCGCCAGCAAAGGACTCATGGAATACAATGAGCAGTTCTTC. Protein sequence: CASKGLMEYNEQFF.

The V call is TRBV10-3, the J call TRBJ2-1, with a weak D call TRBD2 (6 bases). The CDR3 contains 13 residues. V lost 8 bases, J lost 3 bases, and 11 bases lay in between. The V gene's germline CDR1 is ENHRY and CDR2 SYGVKD. The CDR3 nucleotides are TGTGCCATCGCGGCGGGGCTCTACAATGAGCAGTTCTTC. Translation gives CAIAAGLYNEQFF.

CDR3 coding DNA: TGCAGTGCTAGTACTGGGACTAGCGCCTCCTACGAGCAGTACTTC. It yields the protein CSASTGTSASYEQYF. This chain links TRBV20-1 with TRBJ2-7; 10 positions match TRBD2. V lost 3 bases, J lost 0 bases, and 5 bases stayed unmatched. CDR3 length: 15 residues. The germline V gene encodes CDR1 DFQATT and CDR2 SNEGSKA (reference sequence).

Comments on this clonotype: The junction departs from the called germline gene at one end, perhaps through a read error. The chain has TRBV12-3 or TRBV12-4 and TRBJ1-1; D is perhaps TRBD1 (6 bases). This CDR3 has 19 amino acids. DNA of the CDR3: TGTGCCCGCAGTTTAGCGCTACGGGGGGCCAAACGTAAGAACACTGAAGCTTTCTTT. Residues: CARSLALRGAKRKNTEAFF.

Many counts were recorded for this clonotype. The chain employs TRBV12-3 or TRBV12-4 and TRBJ2-5; no firm D call. The CDR3 sequence is 11 residues long. With 5 bases removed from V and 5 bases from J, the gap between germline ends came to 6 bases. CDR3 protein: CASSVVETQYF. The CDR3 DNA is TGTGCCAGCAGTGTTGTGGAGACCCAGTACTTC.

In this sample, this clonotype turned up a few times. The chain carries TRBV4-3 and TRBJ2-1; D may be TRBD1 (6 bases). The CDR3 contains 16 residues. The V gene lost 4 bases and the J gene lost 4 bases, with 17 bases spanning the gap. CDR1 is LGHNA and CDR2 is YSLEER in the germline V gene. CDR3 region: CASSLRFSGQYNEQFF. CDR3 in DNA: TGCGCCAGCAGCCTGCGGTTCTCCGGACAGTACAATGAGCAGTTCTTC.

This clonotype has just a few counts. This rearrangement joins TRBV5-1 to TRBJ1-1; D gene uncertain. CDR3 length: 14 residues. Germline values: CDR1 SGHRS, CDR2 YFSETQ. Deletions cut 0 bases from V and 3 bases from J, with 9 bases between. The CDR3 DNA follows: TGCGCCAGCAGCTTGGGCGGGTCTGACACTGAAGCTTTCTTT. It encodes CASSLGGSDTEAFF.

J is TRBJ2-7 and V is TRBV15; D remains ambiguous. Trimming left V 0 bases short and J 2 bases short, with 14 bases between. The CDR3 loop spans 16 amino acids. Germline V CDR1 and CDR2: LNHNV, YYDKDF (reference sequence). In DNA form, the CDR3 reads TGTGCCACCAGCAGAGACAAGCCAGTTATACCCTACGAGCAGTACTTC. The encoded protein is CATSRDKPVIPYEQYF.

The V and J genes are TRBV19 and TRBJ1-5; D unclear. V was cut by 1 base and J by 6 bases, with 4 bases left in between. The CDR3 totals 12 residues. The germline V gene has CDR1 LNHDA and CDR2 SQIVND (reference sequence). Here the CDR3 reads CASSIGLQPQHF. The CDR3 DNA reads as TGTGCCAGTAGTATAGGCCTTCAGCCCCAGCATTTT.

A few counts support this clonotype. The chain joins TRBV27 to TRBJ2-1; D possibly uses TRBD1 or TRBD2 (7 bases each). The CDR3 contains 15 residues. V shed 5 bases and J shed 4 bases, with 15 bases lying between them. The germline V gene encodes CDR1 MNHEY and CDR2 SMNVEV (reference sequence). CDR3 coding DNA: TGTGCCAGCAGTCAGGGGGGGATTCCTTACAATGAGCAGTTCTTC. This encodes CASSQGGIPYNEQFF.

The rearrangement uses TRBV27 and TRBJ1-5; D is unclear. Germline CDR1 reads MNHEY; CDR2 reads SMNVEV (reference sequence). V dropped 5 bases and J dropped 0 bases, with 5 bases sitting between them. There are 13 residues in the CDR3. The CDR3 nucleotides are TGTGCCAGCAGTGATAATAGCAATCAGCCCCAGCATTTT. Amino acid sequence: CASSDNSNQPQHF.

This clonotype was observed a handful of times. The CDR3 loop is CASSYRDRSNTGELFF. In DNA, the CDR3 is TGTGCCAGCAGTTACCGGGACAGATCGAACACCGGGGAGCTGTTTTTT. This chain joins TRBV6-2 or TRBV6-3 and TRBJ2-2; 7 bases match TRBD1. This CDR3 is built from 16 residues. V was pared by 2 bases and J by 0 bases, with 3 bases of the junction left unmatched. Germline CDR1 and CDR2: MNHEY and SVGEGT.